The sequence of this T cell receptor beta chain was determined in a study of CD8+CD57+ T cells in acquired aplastic anemia. In its sample, this clonotype was seen a few times. CDR1 MNHNS and CDR2 SASEGT come from the germline V gene. The CDR3 loop spans 15 amino acids. V lost 11 bases and J lost 8; bases outside the gene matches: 20. Genomic DNA constituted the template upon which TCR beta VDJ and CDR3 profiling was performed. TCRdb called the reads again in MiXCR, with one record for every CDR3 protein. Among 50,000 to 65,000 distinct CDR3 sequences listed, over 45% were seen once. The chain recombines TRBV6-1 with TRBJ1-2; 7 bases line up with TRBD1. The sequence was collected from a human donor in good health, serving as a control. Sequencing used sorted CD4+, CD8+, or CD8+CD57+ T cells (not recorded which) from PBMCs. CDR3 coding DNA: TGTGCCGGCAAAGGAGGGACAGTTCTTTTGGAAGGCTACACCTTC. It translates to CAGKGGTVLLEGYTF.